The present TCR beta chain was sequenced within a study of identical twins. The cDNA had a unique molecular identifier and a template-switch universal primer site. TCRdb reprocessed the 5' RACE reads via MiXCR and lists one record per CDR3 protein. Of more than 600,000 distinct CDR3 sequences in the sample, about 20% were seen once. This clonotype was counted ten times or more. Germline CDR1 and CDR2: SEHNR and FQNEAQ (reference sequence). There are 15 residues in the CDR3. The ends were cut back, 4 bases at V and 2 bases at J, with 15 bases in the middle. The data also belong to a second study, concerning T cells expressing NK-cell markers. That paper adds: Clarity on HCMV specificity was lacking for the expanded NKG2C+ T cell clones.

Sequenced material: PBMCs. This TCR came from a woman between 18 and 29 years old in good health. V and J are TRBV7-9 and TRBJ2-7, with D possibly matching TRBD2 (5 bases). The CDR3, as DNA: TGTGCCAGCAGCTCGGCACTAGGACGAGCCTACGAGCAGTACTTC. It codes for CASSSALGRAYEQYF. Full variable domain (outside the CDR3, taken from reference TRBV7-9 and TRBJ2-7): DTGVSQNPRHKITKRGQNVTFRCDPISEHNRLYWYRQTLGQGPEFLTYFQNEAQLEKSRLLSDRFSAERPKGSFSTLEIQRTEQGDSAMYLCASSSALGRAYEQYFGPGTRLTVT.